This TCR beta chain originates from a study of immune evolution from preneoplasia to lung adenocarcinoma. Study outcomes and limitations: Highest clonality occurred in KRAS-mutant, not EGFR-mutant or double wild-type, nodules. Normal lung had the highest top T cell clone frequencies.

Using immunoSEQ multiplex PCR, the repertoire was profiled, and TCRdb retains in-frame clones only, with some absent. Of around 4,100 clones listed, around nine tenths are singletons. A note on this clone: The antigen is unknown.

The sequence was obtained from a donor aged 70 or over with lung adenocarcinoma. Input material: FFPE minimally invasive lung adenocarcinoma tissue.

CDR3 DNA: TGTGCCAGTTCACGACAGGGAGAGCGCAATGAGCAGTTCTTC. Protein sequence: CASSRQGERNEQFF. This chain uses TRBV28 with TRBJ2-1, with 7 bases identical to TRBD1. Trimming took 9 bases from V and 6 from J; bases not matched to a gene: 11. The CDR3 covers 14 residues. Germline V CDR1 and CDR2: MDHEN, SYDVKM.